The source of this T cell receptor beta chain is a study of T cells in Graves' hyperthyroidism and ophthalmopathy. V trimming: 0 bases; J trimming: 1 base; junction bases outside the gene matches: 4. There are 15 residues in the CDR3. The germline V gene has CDR1 SQVTM and CDR2 ANQGSEA. This clonotype was seen repeatedly, ten times or more. Using RNA transcripts as the source, TCR beta CDR3 regions were amplified. The HTBI primer set served for first-round RT-PCR of the TCR CDR3. TCRdb reanalysed the multiplex PCR reads using MiXCR and keeps one entry per CDR3 protein. The table lists roughly 290,000 distinct CDR3 sequences, roughly 13% of them singletons.

The sequence derives from a young woman with Graves' hyperthyroidism that later progressed to Graves' ophthalmopathy. Sequenced input: blood. The chain links TRBV29-1 to TRBJ2-3; 7 bases are shared with TRBD2. In DNA form, the CDR3 reads TGCAGCGTTGAAGAGGGACTACTGGGCACAGATACGCAGTATTTT. Encoded protein: CSVEEGLLGTDTQYF.